This TCR beta chain was sequenced during a study of early T cells in non-severe SARS-CoV-2 infection. One entry per CDR3 protein, called by TCRdb with MiXCR from the 5' RACE reads. The top ten hold 3.4% of the sample, which has about 80,000 distinct CDR3 sequences, more than 10% seen once. This clonotype turned up a few times. The CDR3 has 12 residues. The gene calls are TRBV21-1 and TRBJ1-2. TRBV21-1 is a recognized pseudogene. The sequencing input was whole blood. The clonotype was recovered from an adult who was a healthcare worker with PCR-confirmed SARS-CoV-2 infection or an uninfected control (not recorded which). Here the CDR3 reads CASSTPNYGYTF. Written as DNA, the CDR3 is TGTGCCAGCAGCACTCCTAACTATGGCTACACCTTC.